The 26 T cell receptor beta chains reported below all come from one sample, sequenced in a study of blood T cell repertoires in COVID-19. Produced via immunoSEQ multiplex PCR; TCRdb's table is partial and in-frame only. Counted here are hundreds of thousands of clones, 83% occurring once; the ten biggest clones make up approximately 5%. Sequencing was done on a sample of PBMCs or T cells enriched from blood (not recorded which). The source of these receptors is a woman in her fifties or sixties who had been exposed to COVID-19.

The rearrangement joins TRBV9 to TRBJ2-7, with D possibly being TRBD2 (6 bases). The V end was cut by 4 bases, the J end by 6 bases, with 20 bases between. The CDR3 contains 15 residues. Germline V lookup: CDR1 SGDLS, CDR2 YYNGEE. CDR3 in amino acids: CASSRNGAMRGEQYF. The CDR3 DNA is TGTGCCAGCAGCCGTAACGGGGCAATGCGGGGCGAGCAGTACTTC.

The J gene is TRBJ1-3, the V gene TRBV7-8; D is ambiguous. Per the germline V gene, CDR1 is SGHVS and CDR2 is FQNEAQ. Trimming stripped 2 bases from V and 0 bases from J, with 8 bases between. This CDR3 is 15 amino acids long. The CDR3: CASSLTSISGNTIYF. For the CDR3, the DNA is TGTGCCAGCAGCTTAACATCGATCTCTGGAAACACCATATATTTT.

The V call is TRBV4-1, the J call TRBJ2-7, with 9 bases matching TRBD2. This CDR3 is 14 amino acids long. Looked up from germline, CDR1 is MGHRA and CDR2 is YSYEKL. Unmatched junction bases numbered 2, after V lost 3 bases and J lost 2 bases. CDR3 in amino acids: CASSHSGGTYEQYF. The CDR3 nucleotides are TGCGCCAGCAGCCATAGCGGGGGCACCTACGAGCAGTACTTC.

The chain combines TRBV6-5 with TRBJ1-1; TRBD1 is a possible D gene (6 bases). Germline CDR1 is MNHEY and CDR2 is SVGAGI. The CDR3 consists of 15 residues. V dropped 5 bases and J dropped 1 base, with 14 bases sitting between them. The CDR3 spells CASSPQGTGNTEAFF. CDR3 DNA: TGTGCCAGCAGTCCTCAGGGGACGGGGAACACTGAAGCTTTCTTT.

The V call is TRBV15, the J call TRBJ1-2, with TRBD1 as a possible D gene (6 bases). The V end was cut by 5 bases, the J end by 0 bases, with 13 bases between. The CDR3 is 15 amino acids. Germline CDR1 reads LNHNV; CDR2 reads YYDKDF (reference sequence). CDR3 region: CATSVGTLANYGYTF. DNA for the CDR3: TGTGCCACCAGCGTCGGGACACTAGCTAACTATGGCTACACCTTC.

The V and J genes are TRBV11-1 and TRBJ1-1, with unresolved D. Trimming removed 4 bases from V and 5 bases from J, with 14 bases in between. From germline, CDR1 is SGHAT and CDR2 FQDESV (reference sequence). This CDR3 has 14 residues. For the CDR3, the DNA is TGTGCCAGCAGCTCCGCGGGTCGGCGGACTGAAGCTTTCTTT. Amino acids: CASSSAGRRTEAFF.

The V and J genes are TRBV19 and TRBJ2-5; TRBD1 agrees at 10 bases. Per the germline V gene, CDR1 is LNHDA and CDR2 is SQIVND (reference sequence). With 4 bases clipped from V and 1 base from J, the junction kept 3 bases outside the gene matches. The CDR3 runs 15 residues. The CDR3 sequence: CASSKGQGRQETQYF. The CDR3 nucleotides are TGTGCCAGTAGTAAGGGACAGGGGCGCCAAGAGACCCAGTACTTC.

The J gene is TRBJ2-3, the V gene TRBV4-3, with 12 positions matching TRBD2. Germline trimming cut 0 bases from V and 1 base from J; bases unmatched to any gene: 5. Germline assignment: CDR1 LGHNA and CDR2 YSLEER. This CDR3 has 18 amino acids. The CDR3 region is CASSQDLTSGGGTDTQYF. For the CDR3, the DNA is TGCGCCAGCAGCCAAGATTTGACTAGCGGGGGAGGCACAGATACGCAGTATTTT.

The chain carries TRBV15 and TRBJ1-1, with 9 bases matching TRBD1. Germline V gene data show CDR1 as LNHNV and CDR2 as YYDKDF (reference sequence). The CDR3 covers 14 residues. Trimming at V came to 7 bases and at J to 5 bases, leaving 8 bases not matched to a gene. This chain's CDR3 is CATTRDREGTEAFF. CDR3 nucleotide sequence: TGTGCCACCACCCGGGACAGGGAAGGGACTGAAGCTTTCTTT.

This chain links TRBV27 with TRBJ1-2, with D maybe TRBD1 (6 bases). V was shortened by 5 bases and J by 5 bases, with 24 bases between the two germline ends. Germline V CDR1 and CDR2: MNHEY, SMNVEV (reference sequence). The CDR3 consists of 17 residues. The CDR3 nucleotides read TGTGCCAGCAGTCCCGGGGAGCCCACAGGGAGCCCATATGGCTACACCTTC. It specifies CASSPGEPTGSPYGYTF.

This chain links TRBV10-3 with TRBJ1-6; D is unresolved. Trimming removed 0 bases at V and 5 bases at J, with 8 bases between. The CDR3 extends over 15 amino acids. From germline, CDR1 is ENHRY and CDR2 SYGVKD. The CDR3 reads CAISESRQNNSPLHF. The CDR3 region has the DNA TGTGCCATCAGTGAGTCGAGGCAGAATAATTCACCCCTCCACTTT.

This clone appeared once. This chain joins TRBV21-1 and TRBJ1-3; whether TRBD1, the table's D call, matches the DNA was not checked. TRBV21-1 represents a pseudogene. The CDR3 has 18 residues. The CDR3 bases are TGTGCCAGTCATCTCTCAGGGGGCCCCCTCGACTCTGGAAACACCATATATTTT. Its translation: CASHLSGGPLDSGNTIYF.

A word on this clone: The sample carries other DNA sequences with the same CDR3. The chain recombines TRBV27 with TRBJ1-3; D may be TRBD1 (6 bases). Trimming cost V 3 bases and J 4 bases, with 10 bases left between them. Germline assignment: CDR1 MNHEY and CDR2 SMNVEV (reference sequence). This CDR3 region has 14 residues. CDR3 nucleotide sequence: TGTGCCAGCAGTTTCAGGGGTGGCGGAAACACCATATATTTT. As protein: CASSFRGGGNTIYF.

As regards this clone: This sample includes further DNA sequences coding for the same CDR3. This sequence joins TRBV3-1 (or the pseudogene TRBV3-2) and TRBJ2-6; D is unclear. Germline CDR1 reads LGHDT; CDR2 reads YNNKEL (reference sequence). This CDR3 is 14 amino acids long. Trimming stripped 6 bases from V and 4 bases from J, with 10 bases between. The CDR3 sequence: CASSLISGANVLTF. The CDR3 region has the DNA TGTGCCAGCAGTCTTATTAGCGGGGCCAACGTCCTGACTTTC.

The rearrangement uses TRBV11-3 and TRBJ2-3, with 7 bases lining up with TRBD1. Per germline, CDR1 SGHNT and CDR2 YENEEA. Unmatched junction bases numbered 10, after V lost 6 bases and J lost 4 bases. There are 15 residues in the CDR3. As DNA, the CDR3 is TGTGCCAGCAGTCCCGAGGGGGCCTATTCAGATACGCAGTATTTT. It codes for CASSPEGAYSDTQYF.

The rearrangement joins TRBV5-4 to TRBJ1-2; 11 bases match TRBD1. Germline lookup yields CDR1 SGHNT and CDR2 YYREEE (reference sequence). V lost 2 bases to trimming and J lost 0 bases; unmatched junction nucleotides: 6. The CDR3 extends over 17 amino acids. DNA of the CDR3: TGTGCCAGCAGCTTCGGCGGACAGGGGGCCGCTAACTATGGCTACACCTTC. It codes for CASSFGGQGAANYGYTF.

The J gene is TRBJ2-7, the V gene TRBV2; tentatively, D is TRBD1 (6 bases). Germline V gene data show CDR1 as SNHLY and CDR2 as FYNNEI. The CDR3 length is 13 residues. V shed 10 bases and J shed 7 bases, with 20 bases lying between them. The CDR3 DNA follows: TGTGCCACCCTACGTGAACAGGGAGAAGAGCAGTACTTC. Translation gives CATLREQGEEQYF.

The chain carries TRBV24-1 and TRBJ2-1; perhaps TRBD2 as D (5 bases). Germline V gene sequence: CDR1 KGHDR, CDR2 SFDVKD. Trimming took off 4 bases at V and 8 bases at J, with 17 bases between the two ends. The CDR3 runs 15 residues. This CDR3 is CATSDPLTGMDEQFF. CDR3 bases: TGTGCCACCAGTGACCCCCTGACGGGGATGGATGAGCAGTTCTTC.

The chain is built from TRBV6-1 and TRBJ1-3, with 7 bases lining up with TRBD1. Germline V CDR1 and CDR2: MNHNS, SASEGT. After removal of 3 bases from V and 5 bases from J, the junction contained 7 bases not matched to a gene. This CDR3 is built from 15 residues. CDR3 residues: CASSEPRGRRNTIYF. CDR3 nucleotide sequence: TGTGCCAGCAGTGAGCCTAGGGGGCGACGAAACACCATATATTTT.

J is TRBJ2-7 and V is TRBV5-1; no definite D call. The V gene lost 0 bases and the J gene lost 3 bases, with 7 bases spanning the gap. In germline, CDR1 is SGHRS, CDR2 YFSETQ. The CDR3 spans 13 residues. The CDR3 DNA is TGCGCCAGCAGCTTGGAGGCAGGCTACGAGCAGTACTTC. Protein sequence: CASSLEAGYEQYF.

The chain is built from TRBV5-1 and TRBJ2-2; D gene uncertain. The germline V and J ends were trimmed by 1 base and 6 bases, with 7 bases remaining between them. This CDR3 has 13 residues. Germline V gene lookup returns CDR1 SGHRS and CDR2 YFSETQ. CDR3 sequence: CASSLSPPGELFF. For the CDR3, the DNA is TGCGCCAGCAGCTTGTCCCCTCCCGGGGAGCTGTTTTTT.

This clone was counted a single time. The chain carries TRBV5-6 and TRBJ1-2; 7 positions match TRBD1. Per germline, CDR1 SGHDT and CDR2 YYEEEE. This CDR3 is built from 16 residues. Germline trimming cut 3 bases from V and 4 bases from J; bases unmatched to any gene: 12. In nucleotides, the CDR3 is TGTGCCAGCAGCTCCATTGACAGGGCTAGTGCCTATGGCTACACCTTC. Residues: CASSSIDRASAYGYTF.

The chain joins TRBV9 to TRBJ2-1; 8 bases agree with TRBD2. CDR1 is SGDLS, CDR2 YYNGEE, per germline. This CDR3 has 14 residues. Germline trimming cut 7 bases from V and 1 base from J; bases unmatched to any gene: 4. The CDR3 DNA sequence: TGTGCCAGCGGAACTAGCGGTTCCTACAATGAGCAGTTCTTC. Protein sequence: CASGTSGSYNEQFF.

This clone was observed once. J is TRBJ1-5 and V is TRBV5-6; the D gene is possibly TRBD1 (5 bases). This CDR3 has 15 amino acids. The V gene lost 4 bases and the J gene lost 4 bases, with 15 bases spanning the gap. Germline V gives CDR1 SGHDT, CDR2 YYEEEE. The DNA of the CDR3 is TGTGCCAGCAGCCCAGGGCTCGATGGGAATCAGCCCCAGCATTTT. Translating gives CASSPGLDGNQPQHF.

The chain links TRBV27 to TRBJ1-2; 7 bases are a match to TRBD1. CDR1 and CDR2 (germline): MNHEY, SMNVEV (reference sequence). V shed 5 bases, J shed 4 bases, and the junction held 4 bases outside the gene matches. The CDR3 runs 13 residues. DNA of the CDR3: TGTGCCAGCAGTCCACGGGACAGCTATGGCTACACCTTC. It is translated as CASSPRDSYGYTF.

The rearrangement joins TRBV7-8 to TRBJ1-5; D unresolved. The CDR3 runs to 12 residues. V shed 5 bases and J shed 4 bases, with 6 bases lying between them. The germline gives CDR1 SGHVS, CDR2 FQNEAQ. DNA of the CDR3: TGTGCCAGCAGCCCTTTGAATCAGCCCCAGCATTTT. Its protein product is CASSPLNQPQHF.